The 24 T cell receptor beta chains presented below share a single source sample, sequenced in a study of response to subunit inactivated influenza vaccine. TCRdb re-derived calls from the RT-PCR reads in MiXCR, one entry per CDR3 protein. This sample has 500,000 to 650,000 distinct CDR3 sequences, with 6% to 9% found just once. The specimen was PBMCs from blood, collected roughly 24 months after vaccination. Source of these receptors: a man aged 50-75 years who received an inactivated influenza vaccine.

This clonotype was counted a few times. This rearrangement joins TRBV4-1 to TRBJ2-6; D remains ambiguous. The V gene lost 1 base and the J gene lost 1 base, with 8 bases spanning the gap. This CDR3 is 16 amino acids long. From germline, CDR1 is MGHRA and CDR2 YSYEKL. CDR3 amino acids: CASSQGSTSGANVLTF. The DNA of the CDR3 is TGCGCCAGCAGCCAAGGTTCAACATCTGGGGCCAACGTCCTGACTTTC.

This chain uses TRBV6-1 with TRBJ2-2; 7 nucleotides line up with TRBD1. The J segment lost 6 bases and the V segment lost 5 bases, leaving 6 bases of the junction unmatched. The germline CDR1 and CDR2 sequences are MNHNS and SASEGT. The CDR3 totals 14 residues. The CDR3 nucleotides are TGTGCCAGCAGTAGGCCGGGACAGCCCGGGGAGCTGTTTTTT. This sequence encodes CASSRPGQPGELFF.

This clonotype was found a few times. The chain is built from TRBV20-1 and TRBJ2-1, with TRBD2 identical over 14 bases. Per the germline V gene, CDR1 is DFQATT and CDR2 is SNEGSKA (reference sequence). The CDR3 loop spans 14 amino acids. The V gene end was trimmed by 6 bases and the J gene end by 6 bases; junction bases not matched to a gene: 4. CDR3 in amino acids: CSATGTSGGNEQFF. Here the CDR3 DNA reads TGCAGTGCAACCGGGACTAGCGGGGGCAATGAGCAGTTCTTC.

The chain links TRBV28 to TRBJ2-1; no clear D gene. Germline V gene data show CDR1 as MDHEN and CDR2 as SYDVKM. The CDR3 has 15 residues. V gave up 3 bases and J gave up 0 bases, with 9 bases separating them. This CDR3 reads CASSFGESSYNEQFF. DNA of the CDR3: TGTGCCAGCAGTTTTGGTGAAAGCTCCTACAATGAGCAGTTCTTC.

The rearrangement joins TRBV12-3 or TRBV12-4 to TRBJ1-5; 7 nucleotides align to TRBD1. With V trimmed by 6 bases and J by 4 bases, 12 bases remained unmatched. The CDR3 is made up of 16 amino acids. The CDR3 loop is CASSTLGGLTNQPQHF. As DNA, the CDR3 is TGTGCCAGCAGCACCCTAGGGGGCCTGACGAATCAGCCCCAGCATTTT.

Many counts were recorded for this clonotype. Here the CDR3 DNA reads TGTGCCAGCAGCAGTACTAGCGGAGATGCCGTTGGTGAGCAGTTCTTC. This sequence encodes CASSSTSGDAVGEQFF. This chain links TRBV7-7 with TRBJ2-1; 8 positions match TRBD2. This CDR3 is 16 amino acids long. The junction had 15 bases not matched to a gene; V was cut back by 5 bases and J by 9 bases. In germline, CDR1 is SSHAT, CDR2 FNYEAQ (reference sequence).

There are a few counts of this clonotype. The chain combines TRBV6-1 with TRBJ2-2; D is possibly TRBD2 (5 bases). Trimming cost V 5 bases and J 5 bases, with 9 bases left between them. The CDR3 extends over 13 amino acids. Germline V gives CDR1 MNHNS, CDR2 SASEGT. This chain's CDR3 is CASSRGQTGELFF. CDR3 DNA: TGTGCCAGCAGTAGAGGGCAGACCGGGGAGCTGTTTTTT.

This clonotype was observed many times. The CDR3 sequence is CASSQDPGITPLHF. CDR3 nucleotide sequence: TGCGCCAGCAGCCAAGATCCCGGCATCACACCCCTCCACTTT. V and J are TRBV4-3 and TRBJ1-6, with D uncertain. Germline V gene sequence: CDR1 LGHNA, CDR2 YSLEER. This CDR3 is built from 14 residues. Trimming left V 0 bases short and J 11 bases short, with 11 bases between.

Comments on this clonotype: The CDR3 end shows no conserved phenylalanine or tryptophan, and so a read error is likely. The chain carries TRBV12-3 or TRBV12-4 and TRBJ1-5, with D unresolved. The CDR3 length is 12 residues. V lost 7 bases to trimming and J lost 1 base, with 5 bases between them. This CDR3 is CASKGSNQPQHV. The CDR3, as DNA: TGTGCCAGCAAAGGGAGCAATCAGCCCCAGCATGTT.

This clonotype was counted a few times. The chain has TRBV7-9 and TRBJ2-3; the D gene is possibly TRBD2 (5 bases). The CDR3 sequence is 17 residues long. CDR1 is SEHNR, CDR2 FQNEAQ, per germline (reference sequence). V lost 3 bases to trimming and J lost 0 bases, with 16 bases between them. Here the CDR3 DNA reads TGTGCCAGCAGCTTTACCCGGGGAGCGGTTAGCACAGATACGCAGTATTTT. It translates to CASSFTRGAVSTDTQYF.

The chain links TRBV7-2 to TRBJ2-7; perhaps TRBD2 as D (5 bases). The germline gives CDR1 SGHTA, CDR2 FQGNSA. The CDR3 length is 12 residues. The V end lost 7 bases, the J end lost 10 bases, and 17 bases lay between the germline ends. The CDR3 spells CASILGLGEQYF. The CDR3 DNA follows: TGTGCCAGCATCCTAGGTTTGGGAGAACAGTACTTC.

CDR3 amino acids: CASSLTRASKNIQYF. CDR3 bases: TGTGCCAGCAGCTTAACTCGTGCGTCCAAAAACATTCAGTACTTC. The chain has TRBV11-1 and TRBJ2-4; no definite D call. Trimming shortened V by 2 bases and J by 2 bases, and 10 bases separated the two germline ends. Germline V gene data show CDR1 as SGHAT and CDR2 as FQDESV (reference sequence). The CDR3 is 15 amino acids. Based on the CDR3 plus reference TRBV11-1 and TRBJ2-4, the full variable domain is EAEVAQSPRYKITEKSQAVAFWCDPISGHATLYWYRQILGQGPELLVQFQDESVVDDSQLPKDRFSAERLKGVDSTLKIQPAELGDSAMYLCASSLTRASKNIQYFGAGTRLSVL.

The chain uses TRBV4-3 and TRBJ2-3; D gene uncertain. The germline V and J ends were trimmed by 4 bases and 2 bases, with 13 bases remaining between them. The CDR3 loop spans 15 amino acids. From germline, CDR1 is LGHNA and CDR2 YSLEER. CDR3 DNA: TGCGCCAGCAGCCCTTTAGTAAGTCCCACAGATACGCAGTATTTT. This translates into CASSPLVSPTDTQYF.

V is TRBV20-1 and J is TRBJ2-7, with 11 bases matching TRBD2. The CDR3 consists of 15 residues. The V segment lost 0 bases and the J segment 4 bases; nucleotides outside the gene matches: 5. CDR1 and CDR2 (germline): DFQATT, SNEGSKA (reference sequence). The CDR3 is CSARDSGLAVYEQYF. Here the CDR3 DNA reads TGCAGTGCTAGAGATTCGGGACTAGCGGTATACGAGCAGTACTTC.

This clonotype was found many times. The chain has TRBV12-3 or TRBV12-4 and TRBJ2-3, with D unresolved. The V and J ends lost 3 bases and 3 bases respectively, with 4 bases between them. This CDR3 comprises 12 residues. CDR3 region: CASSFVTDTQYF. CDR3 DNA: TGTGCCAGCAGTTTCGTGACAGATACGCAGTATTTT.

The chain has TRBV30 and TRBJ1-5; TRBD1 might be the D (5 bases). The ends were cut back, 2 bases at V and 5 bases at J, with 10 bases in the middle. Germline V CDR1 and CDR2: GTSNPN, SVGIG (reference sequence). The CDR3 totals 13 residues. Here the CDR3 reads CAWSIRRDQPQHF. The CDR3 DNA reads TGTGCCTGGAGTATCCGCAGGGATCAGCCCCAGCATTTT.

In regard to this clonotype: Germline and junction disagree at one end, which may indicate a read error. The gene calls are TRBV6-6 and TRBJ2-2, with D uncertain. Germline CDR1 is MNHNY and CDR2 is SVGAGI (reference sequence). The CDR3 is made up of 13 amino acids. The CDR3: CASRLSKTGELFF. CDR3 sequence (DNA): TGTGCCAGCCGGCTCTCGAAAACCGGGGAGCTGTTTTTT.

This clonotype was counted a few times. This chain connects TRBV4-2 to TRBJ2-7, with a tentative D call TRBD1 (5 bases). The CDR3 runs to 15 residues. V was cut by 0 bases and J by 0 bases, with 9 bases left in between. Germline V CDR1 and CDR2: LGHNA, YNFKEQ. The CDR3 is CASSQDRDSSYEQYF. CDR3 DNA sequence: TGTGCCAGCAGCCAAGATAGAGACAGCTCCTACGAGCAGTACTTC.

V is TRBV20-1 and J is TRBJ2-3; tentatively, D is TRBD2 (5 bases). Germline lookup yields CDR1 DFQATT and CDR2 SNEGSKA (reference sequence). CDR3 length: 13 residues. Trimming left V 6 bases short and J 2 bases short, with 12 bases between. The CDR3 sequence: CSAPPGLTDTQYF. CDR3 nucleotides: TGCAGTGCCCCCCCCGGACTCACAGATACGCAGTATTTT.

A few counts support this clonotype. The chain employs TRBV7-2 and TRBJ2-1; 8 nucleotides align to TRBD2. This CDR3 has 16 residues. The germline CDR1 and CDR2 sequences are SGHTA and FQGNSA. Trimming cost V 1 base and J 10 bases; bases outside gene matches: 12. CDR3 nucleotides: TGTGCCAGCAGCTTAGAGCCAGCGGGGGTTGTCGGGGAGCAGTTCTTC. This encodes CASSLEPAGVVGEQFF.

The rearrangement uses TRBV5-6 and TRBJ2-5, with 11 bases lining up with TRBD2. V was clipped by 1 base and J by 2 bases; unmatched bases: 10. Germline loops: CDR1 SGHDT, CDR2 YYEEEE. The CDR3 has 18 residues. The CDR3 protein is CASSLLFSGGASQETQYF. CDR3 sequence (DNA): TGTGCCAGCAGCTTGCTTTTTAGCGGGGGGGCATCACAAGAGACCCAGTACTTC.

This chain joins TRBV27 and TRBJ2-7, with 8 positions matching TRBD1. The CDR3 consists of 13 residues. With 3 bases clipped from V and 5 bases from J, the junction kept 3 bases outside the gene matches. Germline V lookup: CDR1 MNHEY, CDR2 SMNVEV (reference sequence). This chain's CDR3 is CASSFSRGHEQYF. The CDR3 DNA reads as TGTGCCAGCAGTTTCTCCAGGGGGCACGAGCAGTACTTC.

This clonotype was counted at least ten times. The chain links TRBV12-3 or TRBV12-4 to TRBJ2-5; TRBD1 agrees at 7 bases. V trimming: 5 bases; J trimming: 5 bases; junction bases outside the gene matches: 5. The CDR3 contains 13 residues. Here the CDR3 DNA reads TGTGCCAGCAGTACAGGGGAACGGGAGACCCAGTACTTC. Translation: CASSTGERETQYF.

This clonotype was seen a few times. V usage is TRBV11-2 and J usage is TRBJ2-7; D tentatively reads TRBD1 or TRBD2 (6 bases each). The ends were cut back, 1 base at V and 6 bases at J, with 16 bases in the middle. CDR3 length: 15 amino acids. CDR1 SGHAT and CDR2 FQNNGV come from the germline V gene. In DNA, the CDR3 is TGTGCCAGCAGCTTAGGGCGGAGGGGGGTCGGCGAGCAGTACTTC. It codes for CASSLGRRGVGEQYF.